The T cell receptor (beta chain) described here comes from a study of blood T cells in healthy people across ages (dated by TCRdb to about 2015). Regarding the complete study: In model experiments, roughly one uniquely barcoded TCR beta cDNA molecule per two T cells was captured by template switching. The study measured age-related changes in TCR beta repertoire diversity using deep sequencing normalized with unique cDNA molecular identifiers. The donors were split into four age groups: young (average about 16 years), middle-aged (roughly 40), aged (62) and long-lived (approximately 89). The study analyzed two additional independent replicas of 1 million unique cDNA reads from the same blood draw for two donors, one aged 18 to 29 and one aged 80 or older. Study-level results and caveats: There was a strong correlation between observed TCR beta diversity and the percentage of naive T cells measured by flow cytometry. Because donor CMV infection status was unknown, age-related changes in expanded clonotypes were potentially confounded. Since profiling was done on bulk unsorted PBMCs, naive and antigen-experienced compartments could not be conclusively compared. Estimates of total diversity based on one million sequenced T cells were considered lower bounds and underestimates. Compared with the aged group, more naive CD4+ T cells, fewer expanded clones and increased TCR diversity were shown by the long-lived group, suggesting age selection. Observed TCR beta diversity per million T cells fell roughly linearly with age, and a significant reduction was already apparent by age roughly 40.

To prepare the library, 5' RACE was applied. Instrument on record: Illumina HiSeq 2500. The second PCR ran for roughly 6 to 11 cycles and used a J-beta primer mix along with a sample-barcoded 5' primer. Each TCR beta cDNA molecule received a unique molecular identifier from a template-switch 5' adaptor carrying 12 random nucleotides. At least 2.5 million CDR3-containing paired-end reads were obtained from each sample. First-strand cDNA synthesis was performed from all RNA using the Mint cDNA synthesis kit, with priming by a TRBC-specific oligonucleotide. All cDNA was treated with uracil-DNA glycosylase and then went through a first 18-cycle PCR with the universal primers M1SS and BC2_uni_R. Per the original workflow: Normalization of each sample was performed by random selection of 1 million high-quality reads, each carrying a distinct molecular identifier. Instead of being binned into consensus sequences, reads with shared molecular identifiers were discarded. MiTCR, run with a Q25 quality threshold and the strictest error-elimination algorithm, handled CDR3 identification, clonotype clustering and error correction. Lower-bound total TCR beta diversity was estimated with a nonparametric unseen species model using Euler transformation. Starting from the raw public reads, TCRdb applied fastp trimming at Q25, assembled clones with MiXCR and retained in-frame beta chains. For every CDR3 protein sequence, its rows merge into one entry that carries the most common genes and DNA. TCRdb, not the original authors, processed these V and J calls. This sample has some 760,000 distinct CDR3 sequences in its table, and 25% of those were observed once. Under 9.5% of the sample is in the top ten clones.

About this clonotype itself: The antigen it recognizes is unknown. One base away there is no much larger clone; base qualities are not given.

Trimming takes 4 bases off V and 5 bases off J; junction bases not matched to a gene: 6. Counted from cysteine to phenylalanine, this CDR3 has 14 amino acids. The read is trimmed to its CDR3 DNA, 42 bases read in frame from base 1. The donors were some 39 Caucasian individuals from Russia, aged roughly 6 to 100 years, who were systemically healthy. Each donor gave about 9.8 milliliters of peripheral blood, drawn into EDTA-treated Vacutainer tubes. Ficoll-Paque density-gradient centrifugation was used to isolate PBMCs, with at least 6 million per sample. Total RNA was extracted from PBMCs with Trizol reagent, with at least 6 micrograms obtained per sample. For every donor, flow cytometry on a PBMC aliquot measured the percentage of naive CD45RAhigh/CD27high T cells. The sample was also linked to a second study, of T cells of mothers and their children. The second paper states: The donors were nine systemically healthy Caucasian individuals, made up of three mothers and their six children. cDNA synthesis consumed the entire amount of extracted RNA, loaded at around 1.5 ug RNA in each 15 ul reaction. In the second PCR, the M1S primer added sample barcodes and 2-4 random nucleotides. Over 9 million TCR beta CDR3 reads were obtained for each mother, and 2.5 million to 3.5 million reads were obtained for each child. TCR recombination output is similarly shaped by thymic selection in related and unrelated pairs, with a minor effect exerted by inherited differences. Normalized repertoire overlap was always slightly but never significantly higher in related than unrelated mother-child pairs. No persistent microchimeric T cell clones were detected, at a sensitivity of approximately 100 clones per million clonotypes. In the study, deep NGS was used to compare the TCR beta repertoires of mothers and children, and features distinguishing related mother-child pairs from unrelated individuals were sought. On average, the children were roughly 11 +/- 4 years old, while the mothers were about 40 +/- 4 years old. After adapter ligation was performed with NEBNext reagents, the libraries were sequenced on an Illumina HiSeq 2000 with 100+100 nt paired-end reads. To prevent cross-contamination, the mother and child libraries were prepared one month apart and sequenced in separate runs. For each donor, between about 500,000 and 2,000,000 distinct TCR beta clonotypes were identified. Naive TCR beta clonotypes were estimated from low-frequency clonotypes matched to each donor's FACS-determined naive share, without sorting.

The clonotype originates from a boy between 10 and 17 years old in good health. Recombination joined TRBV12-3 or TRBV12-4 with TRBJ1-1; a stretch of 8 junction bases matches TRBD1. Input material: blood. The CDR3 protein is CASSSGQGTTEAFF. At the DNA level, the sequence is TGTGCCAGCAGTTCCGGACAGGGAACAACTGAAGCTTTCTTT.